This T cell receptor (beta chain) was captured by sequencing in a study of blood T cell repertoires in COVID-19. On the study more broadly: Collection of acute and convalescent COVID-19 samples took place in the United States, Italy and Spain. The analysed material was cDNA or gDNA that came from T cells, B-cell-depleted T cells, or PBMCs.

How the authors handled the data: Estimates of nucleated cell counts were drawn from the amplification of reference gene primers. Clones were sequenced by immunoSEQ multiplex PCR, and TCRdb holds only the in-frame ones, with some missing. V, J and clone size derive from that table, while D and trimming were established from the DNA sequence. In the table there are 100,000 or so clones, 80% to 85% of which are singletons. CDR1 MDHEN and CDR2 SYDVKM come from the germline V gene. The CDR3 runs to 11 residues. Trimming left V 2 bases short and J 6 bases short, with 5 bases between. This rearrangement joins TRBV28 to TRBJ2-7; no definite D call. The TCR comes from a man aged 80 or over with acute or convalescent COVID-19. The sequenced sample was peripheral blood. The CDR3 DNA sequence: TGTGCCAGCAGTTTAAACTTCGAGCAGTACTTC. Translating gives CASSLNFEQYF.